This passage covers 11 T cell receptor beta chains from one sample sequenced in a study of cytotoxic CD8 clonotypes in ibrutinib-treated CLL. TCRdb's copy holds only in-frame clones and misses some; the assay was immunoSEQ multiplex PCR. The sample lists 110,000 to 150,000 clones, roughly 80% seen once, with around 30% in the top ten. The sample consisted of PBMCs, taken after 12 months of ibrutinib treatment. These receptor sequences come from a human donor with chronic lymphocytic leukemia.

The gene calls are TRBV4-2 and TRBJ2-1, with 9 nucleotides matching TRBD2. The CDR3 is 15 residues long. Per the germline V gene, CDR1 is LGHNA and CDR2 is YNFKEQ. The trim removed 1 base at V and 6 bases at J, leaving 4 bases unmatched. The CDR3 nucleotides read TGTGCCAGCAGCCAAGGACTAGCGGAGTTCAATGAGCAGTTCTTC. Its translation: CASSQGLAEFNEQFF.

This chain uses TRBV18 with TRBJ2-7; 11 nucleotides agree with TRBD1. The CDR3 sequence is 15 residues long. V shed 3 bases and J 3 bases; nucleotides not matched to a gene: 4. Germline lookup yields CDR1 KGHSH and CDR2 LQKENI. This chain's CDR3 is CASSPGQGANYEQYF. The CDR3 DNA is TGTGCCAGCTCACCCGGACAGGGGGCGAACTACGAGCAGTACTTC. The whole variable domain, filled in from reference TRBV18 and TRBJ2-7, reads NAGVMQNPRHLVRRRGQEARLRCSPMKGHSHVYWYRQLPEEGLKFMVYLQKENIIDESGMPKERFSAEFPKEGPSILRIQQVVRGDSAAYFCASSPGQGANYEQYFGPGTRLTVT.

To note about this clone: This specimen includes other DNA sequences encoding the same CDR3. V and J are TRBV5-1 and TRBJ2-1; no clear D gene. Trimming removed 0 bases at V and 7 bases at J, with 5 bases between. Looked up from germline, CDR1 is SGHRS and CDR2 is YFSETQ. This CDR3 is built from 12 residues. In nucleotides, the CDR3 is TGCGCCAGCAGCTTGGGTAGGAATGAGCAGTTCTTC. Translating gives CASSLGRNEQFF. The full variable domain, rest sourced from reference TRBV5-1 and TRBJ2-1, is KAGVTQTPRYLIKTRGQQVTLSCSPISGHRSVSWYQQTPGQGLQFLFEYFSETQRNKGNFPGRFSGRQFSNSRSEMNVSTLELGDSALYLCASSLGRNEQFFGPGTRLTVL.

The V gene is TRBV7-9, the J gene TRBJ2-3; 7 bases map to TRBD1. Germline V gene lookup returns CDR1 SEHNR and CDR2 FQNEAQ (reference sequence). The CDR3 runs to 16 residues. The junction had 13 bases not matched to a gene; V was cut back by 5 bases and J by 5 bases. The CDR3 here is CASSPDREWAQDTQYF. The CDR3 coding sequence is TGTGCCAGCAGCCCAGACAGGGAGTGGGCCCAAGATACGCAGTATTTT.

This clone has just a few counts. The V and J genes are TRBV9 and TRBJ2-2, with 8 bases lining up with TRBD1. The J segment lost 0 bases and the V segment lost 3 bases, leaving 4 bases of the junction unmatched. Germline assignment: CDR1 SGDLS and CDR2 YYNGEE. The CDR3 totals 16 residues. This CDR3 is CASSDRTGTNTGELFF. The CDR3 DNA is TGTGCCAGCAGCGACCGGACAGGGACGAACACCGGGGAGCTGTTTTTT.

This clone was seen a handful of times. The chain uses TRBV2 and TRBJ1-2; D possibly corresponds to TRBD1 (5 bases). Germline V gives CDR1 SNHLY, CDR2 FYNNEI. The CDR3 runs 13 residues. The V and J ends lost 3 bases and 5 bases respectively, with 10 bases between them. This CDR3 is CASSDKGDYGYTF. The DNA of the CDR3 is TGTGCCAGCAGTGATAAAGGGGATTATGGCTACACCTTC.

As regards this clone: At one boundary the junction diverges from the germline segment, which might be a read error. The gene calls are TRBV7-9 and TRBJ2-7, with D unresolved. The CDR3 sequence is 11 residues long. Germline values: CDR1 SEHNR, CDR2 FQNEAQ (reference sequence). CDR3 protein: CASSLGLEQYF. CDR3 in DNA: TGTGCCAGCAGTTTAGGGCTCGAGCAGTACTTC.

This clone has only a few counts. This chain links TRBV19 with TRBJ1-1; D is unclear. CDR1 LNHDA and CDR2 SQIVND come from the germline V gene (reference sequence). V was shortened by 6 bases and J by 4 bases, with 9 bases between the two germline ends. CDR3 length equals 12 residues. In DNA, the CDR3 is TGTGCCAGTAGATATGGGTCCACTGAAGCTTTCTTT. This gives the protein CASRYGSTEAFF.

The J gene is TRBJ2-1, the V gene TRBV18; D is ambiguous. CDR1 is KGHSH, CDR2 LQKENI, per germline. This CDR3 has 13 amino acids. The ends were cut back, 4 bases at V and 4 bases at J, with 8 bases in the middle. The CDR3: CASSLSDYNEQFF. In DNA, the CDR3 is TGTGCCAGCTCACTATCGGATTACAATGAGCAGTTCTTC.

This clone was detected only a few times. V gene TRBV9 combines with J gene TRBJ2-3, with a tentative D call TRBD2 (5 bases). Germline V gene lookup returns CDR1 SGDLS and CDR2 YYNGEE. The CDR3 runs 15 residues. Trimming stripped 0 bases from V and 1 base from J, with 9 bases between. The chain's CDR3 is CASSVGNSGTDTQYF. CDR3 nucleotide sequence: TGTGCCAGCAGCGTAGGCAATAGCGGCACAGATACGCAGTATTTT.

The chain recombines TRBV11-1 with TRBJ1-2; no clear D gene. The CDR3 is made up of 14 amino acids. V dropped 3 bases and J dropped 4 bases, with 12 bases sitting between them. Looked up from germline, CDR1 is SGHAT and CDR2 is FQDESV (reference sequence). As DNA, the CDR3 is TGTGCCAGCAGCTTTGGGCCGGGGATCTATGGCTACACCTTC. Residues: CASSFGPGIYGYTF.